This is a list of T cell receptor beta chains from one sample in a study of blood T cells in healthy people across ages. MiXCR was run by TCRdb on the 5' RACE reads, yielding one entry per CDR3 protein. The table lists about 1.5 million distinct CDR3 sequences, approximately 43% of them singletons. The sample comprised blood. These receptors came from a woman younger than 35 in good health. Each CDR3 is given with its conserved first and last residue. A D gene is named only where the DNA matches it firmly. Size tells how often a clone was seen (once, few, many) or the class of an expanded clone, and some rows leave it out.

J gene	clone size	V gene	D gene	CDR3 DNA	CDR3 protein
TRBJ2-3	few	TRBV7-3	-	TGTGCCAGCAGCTTAACTGACGGGCCGGCAGATACGCAGTATTTT	CASSLTDGPADTQYF
TRBJ2-3	-	TRBV7-8	-	TGTGCCAGCAGCTTAGTTCGGGGGTTCCCTAACACAGATACGCAGTATTTT	CASSLVRGFPNTDTQYF
TRBJ2-6	-	TRBV12-3/TRBV12-4	-	TGTGCCAGCAGTTTAGGCCTTACCCTGCTCTCTGGGGCCAACGTCCTGACTTTC	CASSLGLTLLSGANVLTF
TRBJ1-6	-	TRBV27	-	TGTGCCAGCGGGGGGTTACTTAATTCACCCCTCCACTTT	CASGGLLNSPLHF
TRBJ2-5	-	TRBV11-1	-	TGTGCCAGCAGCCCGAGGACGGACCCTGGGAAGACCCAGTACTTC	CASSPRTDPGKTQYF
TRBJ2-1	many	TRBV28	-	TGTGCCAGCAGTCCCGGCGGTCAGGGATATCTAAATGAGCAGTTCTTC	CASSPGGQGYLNEQFF
TRBJ2-7	-	TRBV28	-	TGTGCCAGCAGCCTAACGAGGGGCAAGGAGCAGTACTTC	CASSLTRGKEQYF
TRBJ2-1	few	TRBV10-2	TRBD1	TGCGCCAGCAGCGACAGGGCCGGAGTGAATGAGCAGTTCTTC	CASSDRAGVNEQFF
TRBJ1-2	-	TRBV7-8	TRBD1	TGTGCCAGCAGCTCAGAGAACAGGGGATCCTATGGCTACACCTTC	CASSSENRGSYGYTF
TRBJ2-7	few	TRBV29-1	TRBD1	TGCAGCGTCTCGACAGGGTACGAGCAGTACTTC	CSVSTGYEQYF
TRBJ1-2	-	TRBV28	-	TGTGCCAGCGGTGGACAGCCGAAGGATGGCTACACCTTC	CASGGQPKDGYTF
TRBJ2-1	few	TRBV12-3/TRBV12-4	-	TGTGCCAGCAGTTTAAGAGGGGGGGCCGGGAATGAGCAGTTCTTC	CASSLRGGAGNEQFF
TRBJ2-7	few	TRBV29-1	-	TGCAGCGTTGCACAGGACTATAGGGGAGAGCAGTACTTC	CSVAQDYRGEQYF
TRBJ2-7	-	TRBV20-1	-	TGCAGTGCTAGAGCCCCAGGGGTCTACGAGCAGTACTTC	CSARAPGVYEQYF
TRBJ2-1	-	TRBV20-1	TRBD2	TGCAGTGCTACACTACTAGCGGGAGCCTACAATGAGCAGTTCTTC	CSATLLAGAYNEQFF
TRBJ2-7	-	TRBV6-5	-	TGTGCCAGCAGTTTAACCTCATCCTGGACCTACGAGCAGTACTTC	CASSLTSSWTYEQYF
TRBJ2-7	-	TRBV6-5	-	TGTGCCAGCAGTTACCGGGACAACCACTACGAGCAGTACTTC	CASSYRDNHYEQYF
TRBJ2-7	-	TRBV4-3	TRBD2	TGCGCCAGCAGCCAAGGACTAGCGACATACAATGAGCAGTACTTC	CASSQGLATYNEQYF
TRBJ2-3	-	TRBV7-9	-	TGTGCCAGCAGCTTAGTATTGCGGGGCACAGATACGCAGTATTTT	CASSLVLRGTDTQYF
TRBJ1-2	-	TRBV10-3	-	TGTGCCATCAGTGAGTCGGCAGGGACCGATGGCTACACCTTC	CAISESAGTDGYTF
TRBJ2-7	-	TRBV7-2	TRBD1	TGTGCCAGTACACGACAGGGGGGTAGGGGCGAGCAGTACTTC	CASTRQGGRGEQYF
TRBJ2-7	few	TRBV18	-	TGTGCCAGCTCACCAACAGGGAATGACGAGCAGTACTTC	CASSPTGNDEQYF
TRBJ2-3	-	TRBV20-1	TRBD2	TGCAGTGCGGCGGGGGGACTCACAGATACGCAGTATTTT	CSAAGGLTDTQYF
TRBJ2-3	-	TRBV2	-	TGTGCCAGCAGTGTTGGGGCTTCCGATACGCAGTATTTT	CASSVGASDTQYF
TRBJ2-5	few	TRBV3-1	-	TGTGCCAGCAGCCAAGAACAGGTGGCTTGGGAGACCCTGTACTTC	CASSQEQVAWETLYF
TRBJ2-3	-	TRBV18	-	TGTGCCAGCTCACCAAGGAAAGGGTGCACAGATACGCAGTATTTT	CASSPRKGCTDTQYF
TRBJ2-7	-	TRBV29-1	TRBD2	TGCAGCGTTCTAATCGGGGGGGTCGACGAGCAGTACTTC	CSVLIGGVDEQYF
TRBJ1-2	-	TRBV6-5	-	TGTGCCAGCAGTTACTGGGCCCCTACAGGGAACTATGGCTACACCTTC	CASSYWAPTGNYGYTF
TRBJ2-7	-	TRBV9	-	TGTGCCAGCAGCGTTGGGGAGGCACGACCATACGAGCAGTACTTC	CASSVGEARPYEQYF
TRBJ2-5	-	TRBV6-6	TRBD2	TGTGCCGCCGGCGGGGGTCCGGGACAAGAGACCCAGTACTTC	CAAGGGPGQETQYF
TRBJ2-7	few	TRBV12-3/TRBV12-4	-	TGTGCCAGCAGTCCGACCGGGGAATCTAGTTACGAGCAGTACTTC	CASSPTGESSYEQYF
TRBJ1-2	-	TRBV16	TRBD1	TGTGCCAGCGGCCAATGGGACAGCGATAACTATGGCTACACCTTC	CASGQWDSDNYGYTF
TRBJ2-3	-	TRBV6-2/TRBV6-3	TRBD2	TGTGCCAGCAGTTACACTAGCGGGGATACGCAGTATTTT	CASSYTSGDTQYF
TRBJ2-1	-	TRBV7-8	TRBD2	TGTGCCAGCAGCTTAAGAATAGCGGGAGATTCGAATGAGCAGTTCTTC	CASSLRIAGDSNEQFF
TRBJ1-4	few	TRBV11-2	-	TGTGCCAGCAGCGTTATTGGTCCCTGGCAGGGTGACGAAAAACTGTTTTTT	CASSVIGPWQGDEKLFF
TRBJ2-4	few	TRBV6-2/TRBV6-3	-	TGTGCCAGCGGAGACACCAAAAACATTCAGTACTTC	CASGDTKNIQYF
TRBJ2-7	-	TRBV19	-	TGTGCCAGTAGTGGCCCTGGAGGCAGGGCTGCCTCCTACGAGCAGTACTTC	CASSGPGGRAASYEQYF
TRBJ2-5	-	TRBV5-1	-	TGCGCCAGCAGCAGGACGGCGACCTCTGGGGGGAATGAGCAGTACTTC	CASSRTATSGGNEQYF
TRBJ2-1	few	TRBV4-3	-	TGCGCCAGCAGCCGGATCCGGTCCAATGAGCAGTTCTTC	CASSRIRSNEQFF
TRBJ2-7	-	TRBV7-2	TRBD2	TGTGCCAGCAGCTTAGGGTTAGCGGGAGTCTACAATGAGCAGTACTTC	CASSLGLAGVYNEQYF
TRBJ2-1	-	TRBV4-2	TRBD2	TGTGCCAGCAGCCGACCCCCAAGGTCGGGTAGCGGGACGGGCTCCTACAATGAGCAGTTCTTC	CASSRPPRSGSGTGSYNEQFF
TRBJ2-7	-	TRBV4-3	TRBD1	TGCGCCAGCAGCCAAGTTACAGGGGGCGCCTACGAGCAGTACTTC	CASSQVTGGAYEQYF
TRBJ2-1	-	TRBV20-1	-	TGCAGTGCTAGCCCCATACTATACTCCTACAATGAGCAGTTCTTC	CSASPILYSYNEQFF
TRBJ2-3	-	TRBV16	-	TGTGCCAGCAGCCCAGGAGTAGGAAGCACAGATACGCAGTATTTT	CASSPGVGSTDTQYF
TRBJ2-1	-	TRBV25-1	TRBD2	TGTGCCAGCAGTACAGGGACTAGCGGGAGGGGCTCCTACAATGAGCAGTTCTTC	CASSTGTSGRGSYNEQFF
TRBJ2-1	many	TRBV25-1	TRBD1	TGTGCCAGCAGTCCTCCCGGGACAGGGGCTTACAATGAGCAGTTCTTC	CASSPPGTGAYNEQFF